These 14 T cell receptor beta chains were sequenced from one sample in a study of blood T cell repertoires in COVID-19. TCRdb's copy holds only in-frame clones and misses some; the assay was immunoSEQ multiplex PCR. This table holds some 150,000 clones, over 70% found once. Sequencing was done on a sample of peripheral blood. The receptors were sampled from a man aged 45-60 years who had recovered from COVID-19.

The genes are TRBV27 and TRBJ2-5, with 13 bases lining up with TRBD2. The germline gives CDR1 MNHEY, CDR2 SMNVEV (reference sequence). This CDR3 spans 15 amino acids. V gave up 3 bases and J gave up 5 bases; unmatched junction bases: 3. CDR3 bases: TGTGCCAGCAGTTTTTGGACTAGCGGGGGTGAGACCCAGTACTTC. Translated, it gives CASSFWTSGGETQYF.

V gene TRBV7-8 combines with J gene TRBJ2-1, with a possible D match to TRBD2 (5 bases). The CDR3 runs 14 residues. With 1 base removed from V and 7 bases from J, the gap between germline ends came to 11 bases. Per the germline V gene, CDR1 is SGHVS and CDR2 is FQNEAQ. The CDR3 coding sequence is TGTGCCAGCAGCTTAGATGGCAGGAGGAATGAGCAGTTCTTC. Encoded protein: CASSLDGRRNEQFF.

The V gene is TRBV6-1, the J gene TRBJ1-6; D gene uncertain. The CDR3 has 12 amino acids. Germline V gene data show CDR1 as MNHNS and CDR2 as SASEGT. Trimming shortened V by 5 bases and J by 5 bases, and 4 bases separated the two germline ends. The CDR3 nucleotides are TGTGCCAGCAGTCCGGATAATTCACCCCTCCACTTT. Protein sequence: CASSPDNSPLHF.

This chain connects TRBV5-1 to TRBJ2-7, with D unclear. The CDR3 is made up of 16 amino acids. Trimming took off 0 bases at V and 0 bases at J, with 13 bases between the two ends. Germline values: CDR1 SGHRS, CDR2 YFSETQ. CDR3 loop: CASSLDVGPSSYEQYF. The CDR3 coding sequence is TGCGCCAGCAGCTTGGACGTGGGCCCAAGCTCCTACGAGCAGTACTTC.

The V gene is TRBV4-1, the J gene TRBJ2-7; possible D gene TRBD1, 7 bases. In germline, CDR1 is MGHRA, CDR2 YSYEKL. This CDR3 is 17 amino acids long. V lost 3 bases and J lost 8, with 26 bases in between. CDR3 nucleotides: TGCGCCAGCAGCCAGGAAATAGGGGGGACAGATGTGATTAAGCAGTACTTC. Its translation: CASSQEIGGTDVIKQYF.

The rearrangement links TRBV19 to TRBJ1-6; TRBD1 is a possible D gene (6 bases). The germline V and J ends were trimmed by 3 bases and 10 bases, with 13 bases remaining between them. This CDR3 is built from 14 residues. The germline CDR1 and CDR2 sequences are LNHDA and SQIVND (reference sequence). The CDR3 region is CASSMTGGKSPLHF. In DNA, the CDR3 is TGTGCCAGTAGTATGACAGGAGGAAAATCACCCCTCCACTTT.

This chain uses TRBV6-5 with TRBJ1-6; a weak D match, TRBD1 (5 bases). Trimming stripped 5 bases from V and 7 bases from J, with 12 bases between. This CDR3 region has 14 residues. Germline CDR1 MNHEY, CDR2 SVGAGI. The CDR3 sequence is CASSPGLFNSPLHF. The CDR3 DNA follows: TGTGCCAGCAGTCCGGGACTTTTCAATTCACCCCTCCACTTT.

The chain has TRBV5-6 and TRBJ1-3; D remains ambiguous. There are 16 residues in the CDR3. In germline, CDR1 is SGHDT, CDR2 YYEEEE. V lost 1 base and J 0 bases, leaving 11 bases between the germline ends. CDR3 region: CASSLPGTLSGNTIYF. CDR3 nucleotide sequence: TGTGCCAGCAGCTTGCCCGGTACTCTCTCTGGAAACACCATATATTTT.

The J gene is TRBJ1-3, the V gene TRBV9; 7 nucleotides align to TRBD1. Trimming took 4 bases from V and 0 from J; bases not matched to a gene: 4. The germline V gene encodes CDR1 SGDLS and CDR2 YYNGEE. The CDR3 sequence is 15 residues long. The CDR3: CASSPDRASGNTIYF. The CDR3 DNA reads as TGTGCCAGCAGCCCAGACAGGGCCTCTGGAAACACCATATATTTT.

The CDR3 spells CASIQGRDYGYTF. The CDR3 nucleotides read TGTGCCAGCATACAGGGGCGCGACTATGGCTACACCTTC. V gene TRBV5-6 combines with J gene TRBJ1-2; 7 positions match TRBD1. Trimming took 6 bases from V and 3 from J; bases not matched to a gene: 5. The CDR3 has 13 residues. Germline-derived CDR1 and CDR2 are SGHDT and YYEEEE.

The rearrangement uses TRBV30 and TRBJ2-2; D remains unclear. V lost 1 base, J lost 0 bases, and 9 bases lay in between. Germline loops: CDR1 GTSNPN, CDR2 SVGIG (reference sequence). The CDR3 is 15 amino acids. CDR3 DNA: TGTGCCTGGAGTGCGGCAAGCGCGAACACCGGGGAGCTGTTTTTT. This translates into CAWSAASANTGELFF.

The chain is built from TRBV6-4 and TRBJ2-1, with 14 bases lining up with TRBD2. This CDR3 contains 14 residues. Unmatched junction bases numbered 3, after V lost 9 bases and J lost 5 bases. The germline V gene has CDR1 MRHNA and CDR2 SNTAGT. The CDR3 DNA sequence: TGTGCCAGTCCGGGACTAGCGGGGGACAATGAGCAGTTCTTC. Translated: CASPGLAGDNEQFF.

The chain links TRBV7-2 to TRBJ2-3, with D uncertain. This CDR3 comprises 14 residues. In germline, CDR1 is SGHTA, CDR2 FQGNSA. The germline V and J ends were trimmed by 0 bases and 2 bases, with 6 bases remaining between them. This CDR3 reads CASSLAYTTDTQYF. CDR3 nucleotides: TGTGCCAGCAGCTTAGCGTACACCACAGATACGCAGTATTTT.

The CDR3, as DNA: TGTGCCAGCAGTCCACATAGCGGGGGGCGCACAGATACGCAGTATTTT. Protein: CASSPHSGGRTDTQYF. V is TRBV6-6 and J is TRBJ2-3; TRBD2 agrees at 10 bases. The germline CDR1 and CDR2 sequences are MNHNY and SVGAGI (reference sequence). The CDR3 is 16 amino acids. V shed 5 bases, J shed 1 base, and the junction held 6 bases outside the gene matches.